One sample yielded the 30 T cell receptor beta chains listed below, sequenced in a study of T cells expressing NK-cell markers. Reprocessing the 5' RACE reads, TCRdb reports a single entry for every CDR3 protein and omits DNA. The sample holds fewer than 550,000 distinct CDR3 sequences. Input material: blood T cells: a sorted CD56 or NKG2C T cell subset, CD4+ or CD8+ T cells, or bulk PBMC T cells (not recorded which). Receptors were obtained from a woman between 50 and 59 years old in good health.

The rearrangement joins TRBV25-1 to TRBJ2-5; with no DNA, the TCRdb D assignment of TRBD1 cannot be verified. The CDR3 consists of 16 residues. CDR1 is MGHDK and CDR2 is SYGVNS in the germline V gene. CDR3 sequence: CASSPRQGGPGETQYF.

The chain employs TRBV12-5 and TRBJ1-1; the D call from TCRdb, TRBD1, cannot be confirmed without DNA. The length of the CDR3 is 15 residues. Germline values: CDR1 LGHNT, CDR2 FRNRAP. CDR3 amino acids: CASGFHRTMNTEAFF.

This sequence joins TRBV24-1 and TRBJ2-2; TCRdb's assignment of TRBD1 cannot be checked, as there is no DNA. Germline V lookup: CDR1 KGHDR, CDR2 SFDVKD. The CDR3 extends over 15 amino acids. The CDR3: CATSPPGWNTGELFF.

The J gene is TRBJ1-6, the V gene TRBV6-5. The CDR3 extends over 14 amino acids. CDR1 is MNHEY, CDR2 SVGAGI, per germline. This CDR3 reads CATASAWGNSPLHF.

The CDR3 region is CASGGPTNTGELFF. The chain recombines TRBV27 with TRBJ2-2; absent DNA, TCRdb's TRBD2 call cannot be checked. The CDR3 extends over 14 amino acids. The germline V gene has CDR1 MNHEY and CDR2 SMNVEV (reference sequence).

The rearrangement joins TRBV5-1 to TRBJ1-2; there is no DNA to check the TCRdb D call of TRBD1. CDR1 and CDR2 (germline): SGHRS, YFSETQ. The CDR3 has 15 amino acids. CDR3: CASSLEGQKSYGYTF.

The CDR3 is CASSYSTVRNYGYTF. The V call is TRBV6-5, the J call TRBJ1-2. The germline gives CDR1 MNHEY, CDR2 SVGAGI. This CDR3 is 15 amino acids long.

The chain carries TRBV29-1 and TRBJ2-3; checking the TCRdb D call of TRBD2 is not possible without DNA. The CDR3 spans 14 residues. Germline V CDR1 and CDR2: SQVTM, ANQGSEA. This CDR3 reads CSVGTSGNTDTQYF.

This chain joins TRBV30 and TRBJ2-7; TCRdb outputs TRBD1, but without DNA this stays unchecked. Germline V gene lookup returns CDR1 GTSNPN and CDR2 SVGIG (reference sequence). The CDR3 has 13 amino acids. The CDR3 here is CASGRGTGTEQYF.

The chain uses TRBV9 and TRBJ2-1; TCRdb names TRBD2, which stays unverified in the absence of DNA. The CDR3 has 15 amino acids. Germline loops: CDR1 SGDLS, CDR2 YYNGEE. CDR3 sequence: CASSAGTSSYNEQFF.

The genes are TRBV5-1 and TRBJ2-2; TCRdb designates TRBD2, a call that cannot be tested without DNA. This CDR3 has 13 residues. CDR1 SGHRS and CDR2 YFSETQ come from the germline V gene. CDR3 sequence reads: CASSLLAAGELFF.

V is TRBV18 and J is TRBJ1-2. From germline, CDR1 is KGHSH and CDR2 LQKENI. The CDR3 loop spans 14 amino acids. CDR3 sequence reads: CASSPPSAGNGYTF.

The chain employs TRBV27 and TRBJ2-2. CDR3 size: 13 residues. Germline V gives CDR1 MNHEY, CDR2 SMNVEV (reference sequence). CDR3 in amino acids: CASRPLDTGELFF.

The CDR3 is CASSLIDRGPNTGELFF. This sequence joins TRBV3-1 and TRBJ2-2; the D gene TCRdb calls, TRBD1, cannot be checked with no DNA. This CDR3 is built from 17 residues. Germline V gene sequence: CDR1 LGHDT, CDR2 YNNKEL (reference sequence).

The chain combines TRBV24-1 with TRBJ2-2; TCRdb names TRBD2, which stays unverified in the absence of DNA. The V gene's germline CDR1 is KGHDR and CDR2 SFDVKD. This CDR3 comprises 19 residues. The CDR3 loop is CATSDHPGLAGEKGGELFF.

The rearrangement joins TRBV12-3 or TRBV12-4 to TRBJ1-1; absent DNA, TCRdb's TRBD1 call cannot be checked. This CDR3 has 13 residues. The CDR3 loop reads CASSSSRGPDAFF.

The V gene is TRBV7-8, the J gene TRBJ2-5; TCRdb's assignment of TRBD1 cannot be checked, as there is no DNA. Germline CDR1 reads SGHVS; CDR2 reads FQNEAQ. The CDR3 is made up of 14 amino acids. CDR3 residues: CASSRTGGTETQYF.

The chain combines TRBV10-3 with TRBJ2-3. Germline CDR1 reads ENHRY; CDR2 reads SYGVKD. This CDR3 is 13 amino acids long. The CDR3: CATTIATGDTQYF.

V is TRBV15 and J is TRBJ2-3; the D call from TCRdb, TRBD2, cannot be confirmed without DNA. The CDR3 has 17 amino acids. Germline lookup yields CDR1 LNHNV and CDR2 YYDKDF (reference sequence). The CDR3 sequence is CATSRDLLAGAADTQYF.

This sequence joins TRBV2 and TRBJ1-1; TCRdb names TRBD1, which stays unverified in the absence of DNA. The CDR3 is 14 amino acids. Germline V gene data show CDR1 as SNHLY and CDR2 as FYNNEI. The CDR3 loop is CASSWTAMNTEAFF. The entire variable domain, with the rest obtained from reference TRBV2 and TRBJ1-1, is as follows: EPEVTQTPSHQVTQMGQEVILRCVPISNHLYFYWYRQILGQKVEFLVSFYNNEISEKSEIFDDQFSVERPDGSNFTLKIRSTKLEDSAMYFCASSWTAMNTEAFFGQGTRLTVV.

The chain joins TRBV20-1 to TRBJ1-1; no DNA is available, so the TRBD1 call from TCRdb remains unchecked. CDR1 and CDR2 from the germline V gene are DFQATT and SNEGSKA (reference sequence). CDR3 length: 13 residues. CDR3 in amino acids: CSARQGPNTEAFF.

V usage is TRBV12-5 and J usage is TRBJ2-3. The CDR3 length is 14 residues. Germline CDR1 reads LGHNT; CDR2 reads FRNRAP. CDR3 sequence reads: CASGLMGSADTQYF.

The CDR3 loop is CASSAVGAPLHF. The rearrangement links TRBV2 to TRBJ1-6. In germline, CDR1 is SNHLY, CDR2 FYNNEI. CDR3 length equals 12 residues.

V is TRBV29-1 and J is TRBJ2-7; the TCRdb D gene call, TRBD2, has no DNA to confirm it. Germline V CDR1 and CDR2: SQVTM, ANQGSEA. This CDR3 has 15 amino acids. CDR3 region: CSVFGTSGTIYEQYF.

The rearrangement joins TRBV29-1 to TRBJ1-4. Germline-derived CDR1 and CDR2 are SQVTM and ANQGSEA. CDR3 length: 13 amino acids. CDR3 in amino acids: CSAHGVTNEKLFF.

The chain links TRBV3-1 to TRBJ2-1; TCRdb calls TRBD2, which cannot be checked without DNA. This CDR3 region has 18 residues. Looked up from germline, CDR1 is LGHDT and CDR2 is YNNKEL (reference sequence). Here the CDR3 reads CASRRTSGAPASYNEQFF.

The chain joins TRBV5-1 to TRBJ2-1; TCRdb names TRBD2, which stays unverified in the absence of DNA. The CDR3 extends over 18 amino acids. CDR1 SGHRS and CDR2 YFSETQ come from the germline V gene. The chain's CDR3 is CASSPMTGTSGRMNEQFF.

The V gene is TRBV27, the J gene TRBJ1-1; without DNA, the TCRdb call of TRBD1 cannot be checked. The CDR3 is 16 residues long. Germline CDR1 MNHEY, CDR2 SMNVEV (reference sequence). This CDR3 reads CASSLFRTGGGTEAFF.

This chain's CDR3 is CASSLVGTGGVNTEAFF. J is TRBJ1-1 and V is TRBV7-2; the D gene TCRdb calls, TRBD1, cannot be checked with no DNA. This CDR3 has 17 residues. CDR1 SGHTA and CDR2 FQGNSA come from the germline V gene.

CDR3 loop: CASSLGGNHEQYF. The chain recombines TRBV5-1 with TRBJ2-7; the TCRdb D gene call, TRBD2, has no DNA to confirm it. The CDR3 extends over 13 amino acids. The germline V gene encodes CDR1 SGHRS and CDR2 YFSETQ.